These T cell receptor beta chains were read from a single sample in a study of blood T cells in healthy people across ages. TCRdb processed the 5' RACE reads anew with MiXCR; each CDR3 protein has one entry. In the table there are some 1,500,000 distinct CDR3 sequences, roughly 43% of which are singletons. The specimen was blood. These receptors all come from a young woman in good health. CDR3s include the opening cysteine and the closing phenylalanine or tryptophan. Fields, in order: clone size, J gene, D gene, V gene, CDR3 DNA, CDR3 protein. The D gene is left open where the match is weak. Clone size is given for some rows only: seen once, a few or many times, or a class if the clone is expanded.

clone_size: .
j_call: TRBJ2-5
d_call: .
v_call: TRBV30
cdr3_nt: TGTGCCTGGGAAAGGACTGGGGAGACCCAGTACTTC
cdr3_aa: CAWERTGETQYF

clone_size: .
j_call: TRBJ2-5
d_call: .
v_call: TRBV6-6
cdr3_nt: TGTGCCAGCAGAAATATGGACCGCGGGCAGTACTTC
cdr3_aa: CASRNMDRGQYF

clone_size: .
j_call: TRBJ1-1
d_call: .
v_call: TRBV29-1
cdr3_nt: TGCAGCGCACAGGGAAATATTGCGGCTTTCTTT
cdr3_aa: CSAQGNIAAFF

clone_size: .
j_call: TRBJ2-3
d_call: .
v_call: TRBV20-1
cdr3_nt: TGCAGTGCAGGAGAGGGTGATACGCAGTATTTT
cdr3_aa: CSAGEGDTQYF

clone_size: few
j_call: TRBJ1-4
d_call: TRBD1
v_call: TRBV10-3
cdr3_nt: TGTGCCACTGCCCCGGGACAGGGAGGCGAAAAACTGTTTTTT
cdr3_aa: CATAPGQGGEKLFF

clone_size: .
j_call: TRBJ2-3
d_call: .
v_call: TRBV6-2/TRBV6-3
cdr3_nt: TGTGCCAGCAGTCCGACCGGGGCTCCAGATACGCAGTATTTT
cdr3_aa: CASSPTGAPDTQYF

clone_size: .
j_call: TRBJ1-4
d_call: .
v_call: TRBV10-3
cdr3_nt: TGTGCCATCAGTGATGACCAAGGCGCGACGGGGGAAAAACTGTTTTTT
cdr3_aa: CAISDDQGATGEKLFF

clone_size: .
j_call: TRBJ2-3
d_call: TRBD2
v_call: TRBV9
cdr3_nt: TGTGCCAGCAGCGTAGCCAATCTAGCGGGGGACACAGATACGCAGTATTTT
cdr3_aa: CASSVANLAGDTDTQYF

clone_size: .
j_call: TRBJ2-3
d_call: .
v_call: TRBV20-1
cdr3_nt: TGCAGTGCTAGAGGGGGTCATCTCACAGATACGCAGTATTTT
cdr3_aa: CSARGGHLTDTQYF

clone_size: few
j_call: TRBJ2-3
d_call: TRBD1
v_call: TRBV20-1
cdr3_nt: TGCAGTGCTACCCCAGCATGGGGACAGGCTACAGATACGCAGTATTTT
cdr3_aa: CSATPAWGQATDTQYF

clone_size: .
j_call: TRBJ1-5
d_call: TRBD1
v_call: TRBV4-3
cdr3_nt: TGCGCCAGCAGCCAAGTCCTTCCGGGGACAGGGGAGTGGAGCAATCAGCCCCAGCATTTT
cdr3_aa: CASSQVLPGTGEWSNQPQHF

clone_size: many
j_call: TRBJ2-5
d_call: TRBD1
v_call: TRBV28
cdr3_nt: TGTGCCAGCAGCCCCTTACAATGGACAGGGCAAGAGACCCAGTACTTC
cdr3_aa: CASSPLQWTGQETQYF

clone_size: once
j_call: TRBJ1-5
d_call: .
v_call: TRBV6-2/TRBV6-3
cdr3_nt: TGTGCCAGCAGTTACGGGCAGAAAAAACAGCCCCAGCATTTT
cdr3_aa: CASSYGQKKQPQHF

clone_size: .
j_call: TRBJ1-1
d_call: .
v_call: TRBV7-9
cdr3_nt: TGTGCCAGCAGCTTAGATGGGGAAGAAAACACTGAAGCTTTCTTT
cdr3_aa: CASSLDGEENTEAFF

clone_size: .
j_call: TRBJ2-5
d_call: TRBD2
v_call: TRBV5-1
cdr3_nt: TGCGCCAGCAGCTTGGGGTTAGCGGGAGACCTTCTCCAAGAGACCCAGTACTTC
cdr3_aa: CASSLGLAGDLLQETQYF

clone_size: .
j_call: TRBJ2-7
d_call: .
v_call: TRBV20-1
cdr3_nt: TGCAGTGCTAGAGCCTCCCTGTTAGGAAACGAGCAGTACTTC
cdr3_aa: CSARASLLGNEQYF

clone_size: .
j_call: TRBJ1-4
d_call: TRBD1
v_call: TRBV4-1
cdr3_nt: TGCGCCAGCAGCCAAGGGGTGCGGCTACAGGGGTTGGGTGAAAAACTGTTTTTT
cdr3_aa: CASSQGVRLQGLGEKLFF

clone_size: few
j_call: TRBJ1-2
d_call: .
v_call: TRBV14
cdr3_nt: TGTGCCAGCAGCCAAGCAAGGGATTCTGGCTACACCTTC
cdr3_aa: CASSQARDSGYTF

clone_size: .
j_call: TRBJ2-1
d_call: TRBD2
v_call: TRBV7-2
cdr3_nt: TGTGCCAGCAGCTCCGGACTAGCGGGGGGAAGGGAGCAGTTCTTC
cdr3_aa: CASSSGLAGGREQFF

clone_size: .
j_call: TRBJ2-7
d_call: .
v_call: TRBV20-1
cdr3_nt: TGCAGTGCTAGTGCTCGAGTAGGTTACAATGAGCAGTACTTC
cdr3_aa: CSASARVGYNEQYF

clone_size: .
j_call: TRBJ2-5
d_call: .
v_call: TRBV20-1
cdr3_nt: TGCAGTGCTACCCGTAAATCCCCCTACAATGAGCAGTACTTC
cdr3_aa: CSATRKSPYNEQYF

clone_size: few
j_call: TRBJ2-7
d_call: .
v_call: TRBV7-2
cdr3_nt: TGTGCCAGCAGCTCGACCGGGGCGCTCCACGAGCAGTACTTC
cdr3_aa: CASSSTGALHEQYF

clone_size: .
j_call: TRBJ2-1
d_call: .
v_call: TRBV27
cdr3_nt: TGTGCCGGCAGGACGGGCGGAGGTTACAATGAGCAGTTCTTC
cdr3_aa: CAGRTGGGYNEQFF

clone_size: .
j_call: TRBJ2-7
d_call: .
v_call: TRBV27
cdr3_nt: TGTGCCAGCAGTGTGCGATCTCTCCCCTACGAGCAGTACTTC
cdr3_aa: CASSVRSLPYEQYF

clone_size: .
j_call: TRBJ1-1
d_call: .
v_call: TRBV6-5
cdr3_nt: TGTGCCGGCAGCCCATCGATGGGCACTGAAGCTTTCTTT
cdr3_aa: CAGSPSMGTEAFF

clone_size: few
j_call: TRBJ2-1
d_call: .
v_call: TRBV15
cdr3_nt: TGTGCCACCAGCAGCGGCCCTAGGAACTACAATGAGCAGTTCTTC
cdr3_aa: CATSSGPRNYNEQFF

clone_size: .
j_call: TRBJ2-3
d_call: TRBD1
v_call: TRBV10-3
cdr3_nt: TGTGCCATCAGGGGACCAGGACAGGGTGGAGATACGCAGTATTTT
cdr3_aa: CAIRGPGQGGDTQYF

clone_size: .
j_call: TRBJ1-2
d_call: .
v_call: TRBV24-1
cdr3_nt: TGTGCCTCCTTGAGCTGCGGCTACACCTTC
cdr3_aa: CASLSCGYTF

clone_size: few
j_call: TRBJ2-1
d_call: TRBD2
v_call: TRBV20-1
cdr3_nt: TGCAGTGCTAGAGATATAGCGGGAGGGCCCTACAATGAGCAGTTCTTC
cdr3_aa: CSARDIAGGPYNEQFF

clone_size: .
j_call: TRBJ2-4
d_call: TRBD2
v_call: TRBV6-6
cdr3_nt: TGTGCCAGCAGTCGTGCGGGGGGGATAGCCAAAAACATTCAGTACTTC
cdr3_aa: CASSRAGGIAKNIQYF

clone_size: few
j_call: TRBJ2-3
d_call: TRBD2
v_call: TRBV6-6
cdr3_nt: TGTGCCAGCAGTTACGGGGGCGGGAGGGCCGGAGATACGCAGTATTTT
cdr3_aa: CASSYGGGRAGDTQYF

clone_size: .
j_call: TRBJ2-3
d_call: TRBD2
v_call: TRBV24-1
cdr3_nt: TGTGCCACCCGATTCCGGGACACTAAGCGGGAGGACTACACAGATACGCAGTATTTT
cdr3_aa: CATRFRDTKREDYTDTQYF

clone_size: .
j_call: TRBJ2-3
d_call: .
v_call: TRBV5-1
cdr3_nt: TGCGCCAGCAGCTTGGACGGCAGGGGCTCCACAGATACGCAGTATTTT
cdr3_aa: CASSLDGRGSTDTQYF

clone_size: .
j_call: TRBJ1-1
d_call: .
v_call: TRBV6-6
cdr3_nt: TGTGCCAGCATCCAGGGGTGGGCTTTCTTT
cdr3_aa: CASIQGWAFF

clone_size: .
j_call: TRBJ1-5
d_call: .
v_call: TRBV4-3
cdr3_nt: TGCGCCAGCAGCCAAGTCAGTCGGGGTCAGCCCCAGCATTTT
cdr3_aa: CASSQVSRGQPQHF

clone_size: .
j_call: TRBJ1-2
d_call: .
v_call: TRBV7-2
cdr3_nt: TGTGCCAGCAGCCGGGACGCATATGGCTACACCTTC
cdr3_aa: CASSRDAYGYTF

clone_size: .
j_call: TRBJ1-6
d_call: .
v_call: TRBV9
cdr3_nt: TGTGCCAGCAGCCCGACGTTTTCGAATTCACCCCTCCACTTT
cdr3_aa: CASSPTFSNSPLHF

clone_size: few
j_call: TRBJ2-1
d_call: TRBD2
v_call: TRBV27
cdr3_nt: TGTGCCAGCAGTAATCGGGGGGGGCGGGCGAATGAGCAGTTCTTC
cdr3_aa: CASSNRGGRANEQFF

clone_size: .
j_call: TRBJ1-1
d_call: .
v_call: TRBV28
cdr3_nt: TGTGCCAGCAGCGAGCAGGGGCCCGTTGGCGAAGCTTTCTTT
cdr3_aa: CASSEQGPVGEAFF

clone_size: .
j_call: TRBJ1-2
d_call: .
v_call: TRBV7-9
cdr3_nt: TGTGCCAGCAGCTTAGCTGGGGGTTATGATGGCTACACCTTC
cdr3_aa: CASSLAGGYDGYTF

clone_size: few
j_call: TRBJ1-2
d_call: TRBD1
v_call: TRBV20-1
cdr3_nt: TGCAGTGCTGGAAGCGGCCGGACAGGGGGCCCTGGCTACACCTTC
cdr3_aa: CSAGSGRTGGPGYTF

clone_size: .
j_call: TRBJ2-7
d_call: .
v_call: TRBV24-1
cdr3_nt: TGTGCCACCAGTGATGGACCATCCTACGAGCAGTACTTC
cdr3_aa: CATSDGPSYEQYF

clone_size: .
j_call: TRBJ2-1
d_call: .
v_call: TRBV20-1
cdr3_nt: TGCAGTGCTAGAAAACTAGCCCATGAGCAGTTCTTC
cdr3_aa: CSARKLAHEQFF

clone_size: few
j_call: TRBJ2-5
d_call: .
v_call: TRBV6-2/TRBV6-3
cdr3_nt: TGTGCCAGCAGTCTCCCATTCCGCAACCAAGAGACCCAGTACTTC
cdr3_aa: CASSLPFRNQETQYF

clone_size: .
j_call: TRBJ1-5
d_call: .
v_call: TRBV18
cdr3_nt: TGTGCCAGCTCACCGGCCAGGGTCAATCAGCCCCAGCATTTT
cdr3_aa: CASSPARVNQPQHF

clone_size: once
j_call: TRBJ2-5
d_call: .
v_call: TRBV6-1
cdr3_nt: TGTGCCAGCAGGGACTATCCCTTAGGGTACCAAGAGACCCAGTACTTC
cdr3_aa: CASRDYPLGYQETQYF

clone_size: .
j_call: TRBJ2-7
d_call: .
v_call: TRBV4-2
cdr3_nt: TGTGCCAGCAGCCCGCGGGACGGAGACGAGCAGTACTTC
cdr3_aa: CASSPRDGDEQYF

clone_size: .
j_call: TRBJ1-1
d_call: .
v_call: TRBV5-6
cdr3_nt: TGTGCCAGCAGGACCACGAAGGGGCGAAGCACTGAAGCTTTCTTT
cdr3_aa: CASRTTKGRSTEAFF